The present T cell receptor (beta chain) was sequenced within a study of cytomegalovirus exposure and HLA in healthy donors. In regard to this clone: The antigen remains undetermined.

Broader study findings: Across HLA loci, a later analysis found differing TCR association rates, with DRB1 most and HLA-C fewest. Both high specificity and high sensitivity reportedly marked the classifier's diagnosis of cytomegalovirus status.

This CDR3 comprises 13 residues. The germline V gene encodes CDR1 MNHNS and CDR2 SASEGT. V lost 4 bases and J 4 bases, leaving 8 bases between the germline ends. PCR used 60 Vbeta primers and 13 Jbeta primers. Produced via immunoSEQ multiplex PCR; TCRdb's table is partial and in-frame only. The repertoire holds some 220,000 clones, 70% to 90% seen once, with about 0.22% in the top ten. The specimen was PBMCs. The rearrangement joins TRBV6-1 to TRBJ1-5; D is undetermined. The TCR was taken from a girl aged 2-10 years in good health and CMV-seronegative. The CDR3 nucleotides read TGTGCCAGCAGTGCCAAGCTAAATCAGCCCCAGCATTTT. Translation: CASSAKLNQPQHF.